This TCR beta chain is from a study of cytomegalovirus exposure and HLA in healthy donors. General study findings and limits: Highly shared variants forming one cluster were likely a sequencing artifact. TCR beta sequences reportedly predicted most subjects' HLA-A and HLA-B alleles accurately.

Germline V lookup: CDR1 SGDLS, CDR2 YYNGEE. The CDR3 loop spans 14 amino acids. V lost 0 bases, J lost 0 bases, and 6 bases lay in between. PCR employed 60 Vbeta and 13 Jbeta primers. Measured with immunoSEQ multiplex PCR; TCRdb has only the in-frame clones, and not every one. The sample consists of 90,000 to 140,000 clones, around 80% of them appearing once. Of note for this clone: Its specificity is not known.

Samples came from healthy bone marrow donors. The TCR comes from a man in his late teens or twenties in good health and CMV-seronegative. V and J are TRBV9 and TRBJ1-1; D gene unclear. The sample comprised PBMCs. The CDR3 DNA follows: TGTGCCAGCAGCGTAGGACATCTGAACACTGAAGCTTTCTTT. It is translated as CASSVGHLNTEAFF.